This TCR beta chain is from a study of T cell responses to AZD1222 COVID-19 vaccine. Assay: immunoSEQ multiplex PCR; the TCRdb copy retains only in-frame clones and omits some. This table holds some 150,000 clones, about 90% found once. With 3 bases removed from V and 6 bases from J, the gap between germline ends came to 8 bases. This CDR3 has 11 amino acids. Germline V gene data show CDR1 as SQVTM and CDR2 as ANQGSEA. V usage is TRBV29-1 and J usage is TRBJ1-2; D call uncertain. This sample comprised peripheral blood, obtained on day 0 of AZD1222 vaccination. The sequence came from an adult in good health. As DNA, the CDR3 is TGCAGCGTTGACCCTCGGGATGGCTACACCTTC. Translated: CSVDPRDGYTF.